Listed below are T cell receptor beta chains from one sample, sequenced in a study of HIV-infected patients and healthy controls. TCRdb re-derived calls from the 5' RACE reads in MiXCR, one entry per CDR3 protein. The table includes about 15,000 distinct CDR3 sequences, roughly 7.7% detected once. The sample comprised blood. Receptor source: an adult in good health. CDR3s include the opening cysteine and the closing phenylalanine or tryptophan. A D gene is named only where the DNA matches it firmly. Clone size is not always given. Where it is, it says once, few, many or a class for expanded clones.

DNA	CDR3	size	J	V	D
TGTGCCATCAGTGAGTCGGGGGATGCGGGGGGCGAGCAGTACTTC	CAISESGDAGGEQYF	many	TRBJ2-7	TRBV10-3	TRBD2
TGTGCCAGCAGCTTAGATCCCCGGGACAGGGGGGGCACAGATACGCAGTATTTT	CASSLDPRDRGGTDTQYF	many	TRBJ2-3	TRBV7-2	TRBD1
TGTGCCAGCAGCCCGACTGGGGGCACAGATACGCAGTATTTT	CASSPTGGTDTQYF	NA	TRBJ2-3	TRBV3-1	NA
TGTGCCAGCAGTTCCAACGAGGCGTCCTCGGGGGGCACTGAAGCTTTCTTT	CASSSNEASSGGTEAFF	many	TRBJ1-1	TRBV12-3/TRBV12-4	NA
TGTGCCAGCTCTCAAAACTCGGGACAGCTAGCCAAAAACATTCAGTACTTC	CASSQNSGQLAKNIQYF	many	TRBJ2-4	TRBV18	TRBD1
TGTGCCAGCAGCTTCCGGCCTAACGTCGGCGAGCAGTACTTC	CASSFRPNVGEQYF	few	TRBJ2-7	TRBV5-5	NA
TGCAGTGCTAGAGAGAGCGCAGACTACGAGCAGTACTTC	CSARESADYEQYF	many	TRBJ2-7	TRBV20-1	NA
TGCGCCAGCAGCCAAGGGCCTGCTAGGCTAGCGGGCAACACAGATACGCAGTATTTT	CASSQGPARLAGNTDTQYF	many	TRBJ2-3	TRBV4-3	TRBD2
TGTGCCAGCAGCCAGGGACAGGGGGCGCGAAATACGCAGTATTTT	CASSQGQGARNTQYF	many	TRBJ2-3	TRBV7-3	TRBD1
TGTGCCAGCAGCTTATGGGGATCAACTAATGAAAAACTGTTTTTT	CASSLWGSTNEKLFF	medium-sized	TRBJ1-4	TRBV7-2	NA